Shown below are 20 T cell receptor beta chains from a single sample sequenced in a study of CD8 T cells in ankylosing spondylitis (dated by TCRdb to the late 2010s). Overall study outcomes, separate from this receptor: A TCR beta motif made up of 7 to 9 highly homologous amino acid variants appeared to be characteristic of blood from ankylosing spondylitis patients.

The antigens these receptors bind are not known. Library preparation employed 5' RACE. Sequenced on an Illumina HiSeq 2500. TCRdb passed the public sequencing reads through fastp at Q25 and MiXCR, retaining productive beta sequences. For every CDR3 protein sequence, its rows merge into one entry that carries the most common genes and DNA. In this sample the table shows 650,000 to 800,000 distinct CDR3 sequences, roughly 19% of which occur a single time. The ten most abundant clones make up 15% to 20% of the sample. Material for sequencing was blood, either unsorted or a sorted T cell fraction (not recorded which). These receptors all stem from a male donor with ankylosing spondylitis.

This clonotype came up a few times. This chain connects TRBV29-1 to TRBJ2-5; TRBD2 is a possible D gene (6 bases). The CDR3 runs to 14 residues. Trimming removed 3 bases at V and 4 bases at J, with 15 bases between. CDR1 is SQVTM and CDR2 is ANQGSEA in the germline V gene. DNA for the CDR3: TGCAGCGTTGATTACGGGGCGCGGGGAGAGACCCAGTACTTC. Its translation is CSVDYGARGETQYF.

CDR3 sequence reads: CASSPYTGQGVVDTQYF. DNA of the CDR3: TGCGCCAGCAGCCCGTATACGGGACAGGGTGTTGTAGATACGCAGTATTTT. V gene TRBV5-1 combines with J gene TRBJ2-3; TRBD1 matches 9 bases. This CDR3 comprises 17 residues. The V gene end was trimmed by 4 bases and the J gene end by 5 bases; junction bases not matched to a gene: 14. Germline CDR1 SGHRS, CDR2 YFSETQ.

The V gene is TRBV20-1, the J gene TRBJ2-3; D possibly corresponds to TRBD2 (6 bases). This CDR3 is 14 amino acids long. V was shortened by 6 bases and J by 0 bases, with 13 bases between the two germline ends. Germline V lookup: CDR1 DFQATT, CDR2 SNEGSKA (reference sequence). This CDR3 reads CSAQHGTSTDTQYF. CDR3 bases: TGCAGTGCCCAGCATGGGACTAGCACAGATACGCAGTATTTT.

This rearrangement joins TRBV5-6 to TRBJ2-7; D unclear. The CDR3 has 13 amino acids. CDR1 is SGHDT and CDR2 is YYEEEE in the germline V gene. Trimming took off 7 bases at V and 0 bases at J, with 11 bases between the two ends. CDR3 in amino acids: CASGKTASYEQYF. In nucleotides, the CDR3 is TGTGCCAGCGGAAAAACCGCCTCCTACGAGCAGTACTTC.

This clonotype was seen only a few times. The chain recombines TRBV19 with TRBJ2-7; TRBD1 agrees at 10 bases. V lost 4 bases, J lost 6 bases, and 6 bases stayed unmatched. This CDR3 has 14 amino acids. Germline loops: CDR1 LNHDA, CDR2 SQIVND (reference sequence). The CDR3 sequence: CASSTTGTGVEQYF. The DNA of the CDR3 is TGTGCCAGTAGTACAACCGGGACAGGGGTCGAGCAGTACTTC.

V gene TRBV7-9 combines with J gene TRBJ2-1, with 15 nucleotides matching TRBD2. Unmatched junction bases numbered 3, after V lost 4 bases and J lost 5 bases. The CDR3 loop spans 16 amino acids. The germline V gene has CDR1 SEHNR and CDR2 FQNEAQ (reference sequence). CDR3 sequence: CASSSWTSGRDNEQFF. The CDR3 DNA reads TGTGCCAGCAGCTCCTGGACTAGCGGGAGGGACAATGAGCAGTTCTTC.

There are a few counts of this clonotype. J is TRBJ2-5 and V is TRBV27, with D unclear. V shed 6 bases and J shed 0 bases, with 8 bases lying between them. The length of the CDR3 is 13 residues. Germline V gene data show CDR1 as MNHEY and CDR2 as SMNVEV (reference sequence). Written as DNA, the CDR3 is TGTGCCAGCAGCCCTGAGAACCAAGAGACCCAGTACTTC. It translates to CASSPENQETQYF.

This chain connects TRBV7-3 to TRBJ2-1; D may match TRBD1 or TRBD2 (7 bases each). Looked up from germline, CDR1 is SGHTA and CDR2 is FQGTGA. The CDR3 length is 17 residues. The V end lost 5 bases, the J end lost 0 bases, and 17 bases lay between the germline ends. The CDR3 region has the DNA TGTGCCAGCAGCCCAGGGGGGGCTGGGAGCTCCTACAATGAGCAGTTCTTC. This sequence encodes CASSPGGAGSSYNEQFF.

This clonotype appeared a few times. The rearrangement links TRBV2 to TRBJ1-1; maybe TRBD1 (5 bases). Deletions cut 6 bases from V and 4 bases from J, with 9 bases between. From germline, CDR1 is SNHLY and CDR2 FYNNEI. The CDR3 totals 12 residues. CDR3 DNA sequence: TGTGCCAGCAGAGCGACAGCCACTGAAGCTTTCTTT. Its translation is CASRATATEAFF.

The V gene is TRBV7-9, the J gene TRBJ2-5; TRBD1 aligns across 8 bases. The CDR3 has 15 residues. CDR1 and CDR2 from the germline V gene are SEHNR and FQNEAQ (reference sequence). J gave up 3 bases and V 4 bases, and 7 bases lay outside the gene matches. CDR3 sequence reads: CASSSGTGVKETQYF. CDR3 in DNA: TGTGCCAGCAGCTCCGGGACAGGAGTAAAAGAGACCCAGTACTTC. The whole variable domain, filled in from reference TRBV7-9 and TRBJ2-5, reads DTGVSQNPRHKITKRGQNVTFRCDPISEHNRLYWYRQTLGQGPEFLTYFQNEAQLEKSRLLSDRFSAERPKGSFSTLEIQRTEQGDSAMYLCASSSGTGVKETQYFGPGTRLLVL.

CDR3 bases: TGTGCCAGCAGTGACCCTGGGTCGGGACAGGACTACGAGCAGTACTTC. This sequence encodes CASSDPGSGQDYEQYF. The chain employs TRBV25-1 and TRBJ2-7; 8 bases match TRBD1. The CDR3 contains 16 residues. V lost 3 bases to trimming and J lost 3 bases; unmatched junction nucleotides: 10. Germline CDR1 reads MGHDK; CDR2 reads SYGVNS.

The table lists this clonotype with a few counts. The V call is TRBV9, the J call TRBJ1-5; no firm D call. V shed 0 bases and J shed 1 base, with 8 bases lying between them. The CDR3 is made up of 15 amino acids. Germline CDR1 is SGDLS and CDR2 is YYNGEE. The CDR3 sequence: CASSVGPGSNQPQHF. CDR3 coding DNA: TGTGCCAGCAGCGTAGGACCGGGAAGCAATCAGCCCCAGCATTTT.

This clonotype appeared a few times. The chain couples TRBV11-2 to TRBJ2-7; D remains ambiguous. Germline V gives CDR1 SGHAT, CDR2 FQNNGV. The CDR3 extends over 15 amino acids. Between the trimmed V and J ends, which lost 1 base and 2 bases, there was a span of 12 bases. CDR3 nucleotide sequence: TGTGCCAGCAGCTTAGGTGCGTCTTCGGCCTACGAGCAGTACTTC. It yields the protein CASSLGASSAYEQYF.

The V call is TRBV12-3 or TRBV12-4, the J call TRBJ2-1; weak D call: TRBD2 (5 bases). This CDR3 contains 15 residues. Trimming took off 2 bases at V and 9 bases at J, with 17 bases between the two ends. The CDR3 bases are TGTGCCAGCAGTTTAATTGGGGTTGGTGCGGGTGAGCAGTTCTTC. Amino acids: CASSLIGVGAGEQFF.

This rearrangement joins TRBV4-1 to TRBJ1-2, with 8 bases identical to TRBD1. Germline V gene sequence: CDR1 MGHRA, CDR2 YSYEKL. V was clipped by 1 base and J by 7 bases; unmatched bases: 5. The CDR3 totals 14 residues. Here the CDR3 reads CASSQAGGGVGYTF. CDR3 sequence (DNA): TGCGCCAGCAGCCAAGCAGGGGGCGGTGTTGGCTACACCTTC.

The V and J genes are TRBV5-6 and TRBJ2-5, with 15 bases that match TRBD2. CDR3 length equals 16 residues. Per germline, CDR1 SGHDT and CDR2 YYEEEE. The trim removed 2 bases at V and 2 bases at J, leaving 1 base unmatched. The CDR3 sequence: CASSFGTSGGQETQYF. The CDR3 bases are TGTGCCAGCAGCTTCGGGACTAGCGGGGGGCAAGAGACCCAGTACTTC.

The DNA for the CDR3 is TGCGCCAGCAGCAGCAGGGTCTTGAACACTGAAGCTTTCTTT. It encodes CASSSRVLNTEAFF. The chain carries TRBV5-1 and TRBJ1-1; D is perhaps TRBD1 (5 bases). The CDR3 sequence is 14 residues long. V was shortened by 4 bases and J by 0 bases, with 10 bases between the two germline ends. Germline V gives CDR1 SGHRS, CDR2 YFSETQ.

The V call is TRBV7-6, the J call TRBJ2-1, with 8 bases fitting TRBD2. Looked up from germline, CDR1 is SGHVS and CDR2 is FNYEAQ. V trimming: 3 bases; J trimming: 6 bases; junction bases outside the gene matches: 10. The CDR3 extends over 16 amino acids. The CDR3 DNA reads TGTGCCAGCAGCTTGACCGGGACTAGGGAGGGCAATGAGCAGTTCTTC. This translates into CASSLTGTREGNEQFF. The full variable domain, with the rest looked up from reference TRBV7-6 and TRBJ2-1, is GAGVSQSPRYKVTKRGQDVALRCDPISGHVSLYWYRQALGQGPEFLTYFNYEAQQDKSGLPNDRFSAERPEGSISTLTIQRTEQRDSAMYRCASSLTGTREGNEQFFGPGTRLTVL.

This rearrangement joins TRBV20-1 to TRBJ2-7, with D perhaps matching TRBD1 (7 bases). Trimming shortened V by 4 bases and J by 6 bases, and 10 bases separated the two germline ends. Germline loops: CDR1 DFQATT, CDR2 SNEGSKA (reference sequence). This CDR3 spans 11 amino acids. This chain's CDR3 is CSATGGSEQYF. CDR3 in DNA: TGCAGTGCTACAGGGGGGTCCGAGCAGTACTTC.

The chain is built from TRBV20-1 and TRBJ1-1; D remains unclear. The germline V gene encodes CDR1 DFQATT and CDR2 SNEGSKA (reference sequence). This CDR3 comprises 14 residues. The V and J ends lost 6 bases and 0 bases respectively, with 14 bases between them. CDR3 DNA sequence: TGCAGTGCGCCTCAACAGACAATGAACACTGAAGCTTTCTTT. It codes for CSAPQQTMNTEAFF.